This TCR beta chain was captured by sequencing in a study of CD8 T cells in Susac syndrome. Across the study: The Susac syndrome patients that were sequenced included roughly six with active disease and under ten in remission.

The germline gives CDR1 LGHNA, CDR2 YNFKEQ. The CDR3 runs 15 residues. V shed 0 bases, J shed 7 bases, and the junction held 6 bases outside the gene matches. Overall study findings and caveats: The CD4+ T cell repertoires, which came from Susac syndrome patients, showed no sign of clonal expansion.

On this clonotype: Its antigen is undetermined.

Random hexamers were used to reverse transcribe the RNA input (roughly 0.5 to 1 ug). TCRdb fed the immunoSEQ multiplex PCR reads into MiXCR, producing one record per CDR3 protein. The table has about 94,000 distinct CDR3 sequences, 90% to 95% seen once; the top ten hold more than 0.3%. All included Susac syndrome patients satisfied recently defined diagnostic criteria for definite or probable disease. The authors negatively isolated CD8+ and CD4+ T cells and FACS-enriched TEMRA cells. This receptor was identified in a human donor with Susac syndrome. Sequencing used CD4+ T cells from PBMCs. The V call is TRBV4-2, the J call TRBJ1-5; 7 nucleotides align to TRBD1. This chain's CDR3 is CASSQEEGARQPQHF. Here the CDR3 DNA reads TGTGCCAGCAGCCAAGAAGAGGGGGCAAGGCAGCCCCAGCATTTT.